The clone carrying this TCR beta chain was counted once. The antigen remains undetermined. An overlapping HIV-1 Gag peptide pool stimulated these cells at 0.85 to 1 ug/peptide/mL. Memory cells lacking CD40L and CD69 with high CD45RO were sorted. CD8+ T cells were removed from PBMCs prior to stimulation. The source of the sample is a study of persistence of HIV-infected CD4 T cells. Overall study context: Donors had been on suppressive ART for a median of roughly 8 years. A couple of participants gave one leukapheresis sample; others gave up to about 180 mL blood repeatedly. Whole-study results and caveats: CMV- and Gag-responding cells had lower TCRbeta richness than CD3/CD28-responding cells.

Sequencing used immunoSEQ version 4 in survey mode. Sequencing was performed with immunoSEQ multiplex PCR; in TCRdb, only in-frame clones are kept and a portion is missing. The sample shows approximately 36,000 clones, around 85% of them seen only once. This specimen was cultured CD4+ T cells from PBMCs, taken from a patient who received antiretroviral therapy. This receptor was obtained from an adult with HIV. The donor label of this sample is uncertain.

The CDR3 reads CASSPVVGAPLNTEAFF. The CDR3, as DNA: TGTGCCAGCAGTCCAGTGGTAGGGGCTCCCTTGAACACTGAAGCTTTCTTT. This chain connects TRBV6-6 to TRBJ1-1, with a possible D match to TRBD1 (5 bases). This CDR3 contains 17 residues. The germline V gene encodes CDR1 MNHNY and CDR2 SVGAGI (reference sequence). Trimming removed 5 bases from V and 0 bases from J, with 19 bases in between.